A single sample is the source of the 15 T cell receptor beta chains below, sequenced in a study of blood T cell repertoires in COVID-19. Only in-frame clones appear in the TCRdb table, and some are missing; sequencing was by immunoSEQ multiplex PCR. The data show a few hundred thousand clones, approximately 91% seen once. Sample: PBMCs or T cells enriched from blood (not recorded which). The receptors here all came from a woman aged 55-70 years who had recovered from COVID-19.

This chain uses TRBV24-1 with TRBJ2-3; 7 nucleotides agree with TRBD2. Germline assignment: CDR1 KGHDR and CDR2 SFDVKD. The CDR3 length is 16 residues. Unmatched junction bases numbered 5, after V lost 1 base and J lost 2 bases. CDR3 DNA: TGTGCCACCAGTGATTTAGGGAGCGGGGACACAGATACGCAGTATTTT. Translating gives CATSDLGSGDTDTQYF.

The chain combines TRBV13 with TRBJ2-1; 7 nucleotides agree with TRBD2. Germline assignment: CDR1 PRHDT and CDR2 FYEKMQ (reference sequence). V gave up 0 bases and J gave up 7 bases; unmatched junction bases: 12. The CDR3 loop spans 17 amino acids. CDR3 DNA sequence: TGTGCCAGCAGCTTAGGCTTCTCTAGCGGCCGTAAGAATGAGCAGTTCTTC. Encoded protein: CASSLGFSSGRKNEQFF.

The CDR3 bases are TGCAGTGCTAGTCACGACAGGGGATGGAATCAGCCCCAGCATTTT. This sequence encodes CSASHDRGWNQPQHF. This sequence joins TRBV20-1 and TRBJ1-5; 8 positions agree with TRBD1. The CDR3 covers 15 residues. Germline V CDR1 and CDR2: DFQATT, SNEGSKA (reference sequence). V gave up 3 bases and J gave up 4 bases; unmatched junction bases: 8.

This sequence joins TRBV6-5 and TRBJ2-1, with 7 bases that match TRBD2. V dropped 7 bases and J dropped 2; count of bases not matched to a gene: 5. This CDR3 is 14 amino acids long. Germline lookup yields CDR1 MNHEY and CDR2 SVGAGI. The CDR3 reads CASNRRGAYNEQFF. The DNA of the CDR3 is TGTGCCAGCAACCGACGGGGGGCCTACAATGAGCAGTTCTTC.

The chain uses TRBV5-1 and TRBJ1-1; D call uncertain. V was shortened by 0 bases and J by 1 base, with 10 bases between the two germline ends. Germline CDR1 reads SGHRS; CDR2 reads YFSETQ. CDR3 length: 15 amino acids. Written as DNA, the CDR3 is TGCGCCAGCAGCTTGGCACAGCCAAAGAACACTGAAGCTTTCTTT. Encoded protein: CASSLAQPKNTEAFF.

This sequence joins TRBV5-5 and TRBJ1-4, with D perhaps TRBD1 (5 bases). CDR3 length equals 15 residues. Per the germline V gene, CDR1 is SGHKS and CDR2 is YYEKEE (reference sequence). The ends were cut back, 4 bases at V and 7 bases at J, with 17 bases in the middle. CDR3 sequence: CASSHVGGASEKLFF. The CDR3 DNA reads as TGTGCCAGCAGCCATGTGGGAGGGGCGAGTGAAAAACTGTTTTTT.

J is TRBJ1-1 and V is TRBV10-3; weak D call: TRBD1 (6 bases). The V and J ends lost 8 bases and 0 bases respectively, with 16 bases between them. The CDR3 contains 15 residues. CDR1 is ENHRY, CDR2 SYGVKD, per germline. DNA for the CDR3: TGTGCCATCGGTACAGGGACCACCATGAACACTGAAGCTTTCTTT. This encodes CAIGTGTTMNTEAFF.

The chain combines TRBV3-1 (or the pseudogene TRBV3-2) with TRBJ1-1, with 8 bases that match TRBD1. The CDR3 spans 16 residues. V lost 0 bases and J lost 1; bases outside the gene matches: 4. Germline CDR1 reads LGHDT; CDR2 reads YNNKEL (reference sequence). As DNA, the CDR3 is TGTGCCAGCAGCCAAGAGTGGACAGGGCAGAACACTGAAGCTTTCTTT. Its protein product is CASSQEWTGQNTEAFF.

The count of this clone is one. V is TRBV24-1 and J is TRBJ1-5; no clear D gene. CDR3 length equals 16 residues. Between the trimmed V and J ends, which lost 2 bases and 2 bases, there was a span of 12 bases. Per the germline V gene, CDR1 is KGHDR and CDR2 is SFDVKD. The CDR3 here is CATSDSSGVGNQPQHF. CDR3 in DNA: TGTGCCACCAGTGATTCATCCGGGGTAGGCAATCAGCCCCAGCATTTT.

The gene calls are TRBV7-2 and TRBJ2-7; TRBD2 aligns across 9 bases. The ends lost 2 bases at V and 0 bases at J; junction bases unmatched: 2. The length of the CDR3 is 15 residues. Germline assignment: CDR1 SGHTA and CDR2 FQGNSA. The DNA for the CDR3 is TGTGCCAGCAGCTTAACTAGCGGGTACTCCTACGAGCAGTACGTC. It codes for CASSLTSGYSYEQYV.

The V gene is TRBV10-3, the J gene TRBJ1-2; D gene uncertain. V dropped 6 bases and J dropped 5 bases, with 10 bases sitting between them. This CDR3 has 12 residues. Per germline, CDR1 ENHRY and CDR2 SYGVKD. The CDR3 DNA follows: TGTGCCATCAGCTTCGCGTCATATGGCTACACCTTC. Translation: CAISFASYGYTF.

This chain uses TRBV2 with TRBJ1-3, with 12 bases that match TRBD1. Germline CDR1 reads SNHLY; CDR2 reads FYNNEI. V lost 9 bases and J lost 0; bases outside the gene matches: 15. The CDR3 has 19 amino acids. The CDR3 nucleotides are TGTGCCAGTGCCCCGGGACAGGGGGCGAGTCAGAGCTCTGGAAACACCATATATTTT. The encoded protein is CASAPGQGASQSSGNTIYF.

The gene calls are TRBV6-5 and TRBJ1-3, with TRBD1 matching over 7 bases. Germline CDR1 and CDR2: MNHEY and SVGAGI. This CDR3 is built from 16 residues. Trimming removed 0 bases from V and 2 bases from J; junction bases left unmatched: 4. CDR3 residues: CASSYSGQGAGNTIYF. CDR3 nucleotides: TGTGCCAGCAGTTACTCCGGCCAGGGGGCTGGAAACACCATATATTTT.

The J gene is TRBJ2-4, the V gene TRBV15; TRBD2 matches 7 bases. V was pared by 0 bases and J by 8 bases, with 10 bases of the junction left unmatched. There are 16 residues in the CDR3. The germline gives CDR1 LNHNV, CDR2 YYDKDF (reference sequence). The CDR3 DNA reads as TGTGCCACCAGCAGAGATGTTCCGGGGGGAGGGGACATTCAGTACTTC. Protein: CATSRDVPGGGDIQYF.

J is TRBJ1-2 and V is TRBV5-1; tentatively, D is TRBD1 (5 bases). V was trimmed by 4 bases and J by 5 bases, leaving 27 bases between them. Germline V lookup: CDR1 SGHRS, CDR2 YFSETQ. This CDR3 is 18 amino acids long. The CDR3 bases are TGCGCCAGCAGCCAAATTGGGGCCGGGCCCAAGCTTGATTATGGCTACACCTTC. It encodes CASSQIGAGPKLDYGYTF. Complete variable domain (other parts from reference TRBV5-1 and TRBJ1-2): KAGVTQTPRYLIKTRGQQVTLSCSPISGHRSVSWYQQTPGQGLQFLFEYFSETQRNKGNFPGRFSGRQFSNSRSEMNVSTLELGDSALYLCASSQIGAGPKLDYGYTFGSGTRLTVV.